Listed below are T cell receptor beta chains from one sample, sequenced in a study of low-dose radiotherapy and immunotherapy resistance in tumors. One entry per CDR3 protein, called by TCRdb with MiXCR from the reads. The profile shows some 57,000 distinct CDR3 sequences, 20% to 25% of them singletons. The starting material was PBMCs, obtained before treatment. Receptors originate from a male donor with prostate cancer. Both conserved end residues are part of each CDR3. A D gene is named only where the DNA matches it firmly. Expanded clones get a size class; other rows say once, few or many, or leave the size out.

j_call,d_call,v_call,clone_size,cdr3_nt,cdr3_aa
TRBJ2-6,.,TRBV2,many,TGTGCCAGCAGTGAAGGTGGGGGGGCCAACGTCCTGACTTTC,CASSEGGGANVLTF
TRBJ1-1,.,TRBV2,many,TGTGCCAGCAGTGAATTCACTGAAGCTTTCTTT,CASSEFTEAFF
TRBJ1-5,TRBD1,TRBV6-5,few,TGTGCCAGCCGCGGGACAGGGGGTTTCCAGCCCCAGCATTTT,CASRGTGGFQPQHF
TRBJ2-2,.,TRBV20-1,many,TGCAGTGCTCTGGGGCTAGCGTTCGCGAACACCGGGGAGCTGTTTTTT,CSALGLAFANTGELFF
TRBJ2-5,.,TRBV7-6,many,TGTGCCAGCAGCTTAGAATTGGGTCAGACCCAGTACTTC,CASSLELGQTQYF
TRBJ2-2,.,TRBV5-4,few,TGTGCCAGCAGCCTCTCAGGTCCCGGGGAGCTGTTTTTT,CASSLSGPGELFF
TRBJ2-7,TRBD1,TRBV6-1,medium-sized,TGTGCCAGCAGTGAAGGTACAGGGGTTAAGCAGTACTTC,CASSEGTGVKQYF
TRBJ2-2,.,TRBV7-3,many,TGTGCCAGCAGCTTAGGCGGGGACACCGGGGAGCTGTTTTTT,CASSLGGDTGELFF
TRBJ2-7,TRBD2,TRBV19,many,TGTGCCAGTAGTATGCAGCGGGAGGGGTCCTACGAGCAGTACTTC,CASSMQREGSYEQYF
TRBJ2-1,.,TRBV10-3,medium-sized,TGTGCCATCAGCCCCTCGACGGGACTGTGGAATGAGCAGTTCTTC,CAISPSTGLWNEQFF
TRBJ1-2,.,TRBV7-9,.,TGTGCCAGCAGCCCGGGGGGCTATGGCTACACCTTC,CASSPGGYGYTF
TRBJ1-1,.,TRBV9,many,TGTGCCAGCAGCGTAGAGGGTGCAAGGGACACTGAAGCTTTCTTT,CASSVEGARDTEAFF
TRBJ2-7,.,TRBV27,.,TGTGCCAGCAGCGTCGCCGGGACATTGGACTACGAGCAGTACTTC,CASSVAGTLDYEQYF
TRBJ1-2,TRBD1,TRBV7-2,many,TGTGCCAGCAGCTCGGACAGGACCTATGGCTACACCTTC,CASSSDRTYGYTF
TRBJ2-1,.,TRBV5-1,few,TGCGCCAGCAGCTGGGAGAGAAGCGGCAATGAGCAGTTCTTC,CASSWERSGNEQFF
TRBJ2-3,.,TRBV5-4,many,TGTGCCAGCAGCCCACATTCCACAGATACGCAGTATTTT,CASSPHSTDTQYF
TRBJ1-5,.,TRBV28,.,TGTGCCAGCAGTAGACAGGTTCATAGCAATCAGCCCCAGCATTTT,CASSRQVHSNQPQHF
TRBJ2-1,TRBD2,TRBV5-4,many,TGTGCCAGCAGCTTGGTTACGGGGGGGCCGGATGAGCAGTTCTTC,CASSLVTGGPDEQFF
TRBJ2-3,TRBD2,TRBV20-1,many,TGCAGTGCTAGAGTAAATAGCGGGAGGGCCAGAGATACGCAGTATTTT,CSARVNSGRARDTQYF
TRBJ2-2,.,TRBV5-1,.,TGCGCCAGCAGCAAAACCACCGGGGAGCTGTTTTTT,CASSKTTGELFF
TRBJ2-2,.,TRBV4-1,many,TGCGCCAGCAGCCAAGATCCGAGCGGGCAGCGGAACACCGGGGAGCTGTTTTTT,CASSQDPSGQRNTGELFF
TRBJ1-5,.,TRBV18,many,TGTGCCAGCTCACCACTCTCGGGGATCAATCAGCCCCAGCATTTT,CASSPLSGINQPQHF
TRBJ1-2,TRBD1,TRBV28,many,TGTGCCGTACGGGGGACAGCTAACTATGGCTACACCTTC,CAVRGTANYGYTF
TRBJ2-7,TRBD1,TRBV4-2,many,TGTGCCAGCAGCCAACTTTGGGACAGGGGATCCTACGAGCAGTACTTC,CASSQLWDRGSYEQYF
TRBJ2-2,TRBD1,TRBV29-1,many,TGCAGCGTGGGTAGGGACAGGGGGAGACCCGGGGAGCTGTTTTTT,CSVGRDRGRPGELFF
TRBJ2-7,.,TRBV20-1,once,TGCAGTGCTCCCAGCTATCGAGCTGACGAGCAGTACTTC,CSAPSYRADEQYF
TRBJ1-1,.,TRBV29-1,.,TGCAACCCAGGGACGAACACTGAAGCTTTCTTT,CNPGTNTEAFF
TRBJ1-4,.,TRBV5-1,once,.,CASSLDGNEKTVFF
TRBJ1-2,TRBD1,TRBV28,many,TGTGCCAGCAGTAGAGGGTTCCAGGGGGCGCTTGGCTACACCTTC,CASSRGFQGALGYTF
TRBJ2-1,.,TRBV13,many,TGTGCCAGCAGCAAACTAGCAAGTGGGAGCTCCTACAATGAGCAGTTCTTC,CASSKLASGSSYNEQFF
TRBJ2-2,TRBD2,TRBV20-1,.,TGCAGTGCTAGATGGCGGGGGGGCCGGTTCGGCGGGGAGCTGTTTTTT,CSARWRGGRFGGELFF
TRBJ2-3,.,TRBV29-1,medium-sized,TGCAGCGTTCTCATAGGGGATACGCAGTATTTT,CSVLIGDTQYF
TRBJ1-1,.,TRBV19,many,TGTGCCAGTAGTATAGATGGGGGATACTCCCAAGCTTTCTTT,CASSIDGGYSQAFF
TRBJ1-2,.,TRBV19,.,TGTGCGACCAATCCCTGGTCGGGGCAGGGCGAAGGCTACACCTTC,CATNPWSGQGEGYTF
TRBJ2-7,.,TRBV5-6,few,TGTGCCAGCAGCTTGGCTGGGATAGAGCAGTACTTC,CASSLAGIEQYF
TRBJ2-3,.,TRBV20-1,many,TGCAGCTTCCCCCCCCAGGCGGGCACCACAGATACGCAGTATTTT,CSFPPQAGTTDTQYF
TRBJ1-2,.,TRBV2,many,TGTGCCAGCAGTGAAGAGGGCCCTCCGGCCGGTAATGGCTACACCTTC,CASSEEGPPAGNGYTF
TRBJ1-4,.,TRBV3-1,.,TGTGCCAGCAGCCCCCCGCAGGGGCGACATGAAAAACTGTTTTTT,CASSPPQGRHEKLFF
TRBJ1-3,.,TRBV9,many,TGTGCCAGCAGCGCCGACAGAGGGTTCTCTGGAAACACCATATATTTT,CASSADRGFSGNTIYF
TRBJ2-7,.,TRBV14,many,TGTGCCAGCAGCCAACCCCGAGGGTACGAGCAGTACTTC,CASSQPRGYEQYF
TRBJ1-5,TRBD1,TRBV2,many,TGTGCCAGCACAGGGGGACAGGGGGCTTCGGGGCAGCCCCAGCATTTT,CASTGGQGASGQPQHF
TRBJ2-7,TRBD2,TRBV2,many,TGTGCCGGCGGGCCTAGCGGCTACGAGCAGTACTTC,CAGGPSGYEQYF
TRBJ2-5,.,TRBV20-1,few,TGCAGTGCTAGAGAAGTAGGACCAACCCAGTACTTC,CSAREVGPTQYF
TRBJ2-7,.,TRBV20-1,.,TGCAGTGCTAGTTGGGGGGCCCACGAGCAGTACTTC,CSASWGAHEQYF
TRBJ2-3,TRBD2,TRBV4-1,.,TGCGCCAGCAGCCAAGATGGTACGGGGGGGCCGGCGGATACGCAGTATTTT,CASSQDGTGGPADTQYF
TRBJ1-4,.,TRBV12-3/TRBV12-4,many,TGTGCCAGCAGTCGGGTTGATAATGAAAAACTGTTTTTT,CASSRVDNEKLFF